This note documents a single T cell receptor beta chain sequence. Its antigen is still unknown. Deletions cut 0 bases from V and 7 bases from J, with 13 bases between. The CDR3 loop spans 15 amino acids. Per the germline V gene, CDR1 is SGHRS and CDR2 is YFSETQ. This sample was taken from a study of radiotherapy plus CTLA-4 blockade in lung cancer. General study results and limits: After treatment with radiotherapy plus ipilimumab, TCR clones that came from the tumor expanded in blood.

The study treated chemo-refractory metastatic non-small-cell lung cancer patients with focal radiation plus ipilimumab CTLA-4 blockade. The assay was immunoSEQ multiplex PCR, and TCRdb's table has in-frame clones only and misses some. The sample records 40,000 to 55,000 clones, about 74% being singletons. This TCR was recovered from a human donor with non-small cell lung cancer whose response to radiotherapy plus ipilimumab could not be evaluated. The source material was peripheral blood, sampled from a patient treated with radiotherapy plus ipilimumab. The V and J genes are TRBV5-1 and TRBJ1-4, with D perhaps matching TRBD1 (6 bases). The CDR3 reads CASSLAGQWGEKLFF. CDR3 nucleotides: TGCGCCAGCAGCTTGGCCGGACAGTGGGGTGAAAAACTGTTTTTT.